This T cell receptor (beta chain) was identified during a study of blood T cell repertoires in COVID-19. At the level of the study: Specimens from acute and convalescent COVID-19 originated in the United States, Italy and Spain. Sample material is recorded as cDNA or gDNA derived from T cells, B-cell-depleted T cells, or PBMCs.

Per the study methods: Cell counts per sample came from amplifying reference gene primers. Measured with immunoSEQ multiplex PCR; TCRdb has only the in-frame clones, and not every one. The V and J calls and the clone size are those of that table, but D and trimming were determined from the DNA. The sample has fewer than 200,000 clones; about 83% are singletons. Seattle patients were enrolled while actively infected and followed longitudinally. The source of this sequence is a woman over 75 with COVID-19, enrolled during active disease. Sequenced sample: peripheral blood.

The CDR3 is CASRPTGTNYGYTF. CDR3 nucleotide sequence: TGCGCCAGCAGGCCGACCGGGACTAACTATGGCTACACCTTC. J is TRBJ1-2 and V is TRBV10-2; D unresolved. CDR1 and CDR2 (germline): WSHSY, SAAADI. There are 14 residues in the CDR3. The V end was cut by 6 bases, the J end by 0 bases, with 11 bases between.